The rows below give T cell receptor beta chains drawn from one sample of a study of cytomegalovirus exposure and HLA in healthy donors. TCRdb's table, derived via immunoSEQ multiplex PCR, lists solely in-frame clones and lacks some. The sample has more than 95,000 clones, roughly 87% seen once. The source material was PBMCs. These receptors were collected from a woman aged 18-29 years in good health and CMV-seronegative. Both conserved end residues are part of each CDR3. The D gene is left open where the match is weak. Only some rows state a clone size, as once, few, many or a class for expanded clones.

J gene	clone size	D gene	V gene	CDR3 DNA	CDR3 protein
TRBJ1-1	NA	TRBD1	TRBV2	TGTGCCAGCAGGGGGGACAGGGGGGCTGAAGCTTTCTTT	CASRGDRGAEAFF
TRBJ1-3	NA	TRBD1	TRBV5-6	TGTGCCAGCAGGTTACAGGGGAGCGGAAACACCATATATTTT	CASRLQGSGNTIYF
TRBJ2-3	NA	NA	TRBV7-2	TGTGCCAGCAGCTTAGCGACATTCACAGATACGCAGTATTTT	CASSLATFTDTQYF
TRBJ1-3	NA	TRBD1	TRBV19	TGTGCCAGTACCACGACAGGGGCCGGAAACACCATATATTTT	CASTTTGAGNTIYF
TRBJ2-1	NA	NA	TRBV28	TGTGCCAGCACCCTACTAGGATCCTACAATGAGCAGTTCTTC	CASTLLGSYNEQFF
TRBJ2-3	NA	NA	TRBV18	TGTGCCAGCTCACCAAGGTATAGAGCCGAGGCGGATACGCAGTATTTT	CASSPRYRAEADTQYF
TRBJ1-4	NA	NA	TRBV19	TGTGCCAGTAGTATTGGAGACGCCCTAATTGGGAAACTGTTTTTT	CASSIGDALIGKLFF
TRBJ1-5	NA	NA	TRBV4-2	TGTGCCAGCAGCACTTATAGCAATCAGCCCCAGCATTTT	CASSTYSNQPQHF
TRBJ2-5	NA	NA	TRBV11-3	TGTGCCAGCAGCTTAGACCAGGGCGAAGAGACCCAGTACTTC	CASSLDQGEETQYF
TRBJ1-1	NA	TRBD1	TRBV6-1	TGTGCCAGCAGAGGACAGGGCGTTTTGGACACTGAAGCTTTCTTT	CASRGQGVLDTEAFF
TRBJ1-4	once	TRBD1	TRBV7-9	TGTGCCAGCAGCTTAGGCCACGGGACAGGGGTTGAGAATGAAAAACTGTTTTTT	CASSLGHGTGVENEKLFF
TRBJ2-6	once	NA	TRBV28	TGTGCCAGCAGCCCGGGGGGCACTGGGGCCAACGTCCTGACTTTC	CASSPGGTGANVLTF
TRBJ1-1	NA	TRBD1	TRBV11-2	TGTGCCAGCAGCTCCCTACAGGGGAGATCTGAAGCTTTCTTT	CASSSLQGRSEAFF
TRBJ2-1	NA	TRBD1	TRBV10-1	TGCGCCAGCAGTGAGCCGGGACAGGGGATCGATGAGCAGTTCTTC	CASSEPGQGIDEQFF
TRBJ2-2	NA	NA	TRBV6-6	TGTGCCAGCAGTTACTCGGGTCTAGAGAACACCGGGGAGCTGTTTTTT	CASSYSGLENTGELFF
TRBJ1-2	NA	NA	TRBV13	TGTGCCAGCAGCTTAGTACGAGCAGGGAGGCATTATGGCTACACCTTC	CASSLVRAGRHYGYTF